This T cell receptor (beta chain) was sequenced for a study of blood T cell repertoires in COVID-19. Study background: Italy, Spain and the United States were the sources of the convalescent and acute COVID-19 samples.

The CDR3 has 14 amino acids. V lost 4 bases to trimming and J lost 3 bases, with 13 bases between them. Germline V gives CDR1 SGHDN, CDR2 FVKESK. Profiling relied on immunoSEQ multiplex PCR, and the TCRdb table lists in-frame clones only, not all of them. The sample has over 150,000 clones, roughly 84% seen once; the top ten hold about 13%. The sample comprised peripheral blood. The rearrangement joins TRBV14 to TRBJ2-7; maybe TRBD1 (6 bases). This TCR came from a human donor in a cohort sampled during active COVID-19. The CDR3 DNA is TGTGCCAGCAGCCGTAATCAGGGACACTACGAGCAGTACTTC. It yields the protein CASSRNQGHYEQYF.